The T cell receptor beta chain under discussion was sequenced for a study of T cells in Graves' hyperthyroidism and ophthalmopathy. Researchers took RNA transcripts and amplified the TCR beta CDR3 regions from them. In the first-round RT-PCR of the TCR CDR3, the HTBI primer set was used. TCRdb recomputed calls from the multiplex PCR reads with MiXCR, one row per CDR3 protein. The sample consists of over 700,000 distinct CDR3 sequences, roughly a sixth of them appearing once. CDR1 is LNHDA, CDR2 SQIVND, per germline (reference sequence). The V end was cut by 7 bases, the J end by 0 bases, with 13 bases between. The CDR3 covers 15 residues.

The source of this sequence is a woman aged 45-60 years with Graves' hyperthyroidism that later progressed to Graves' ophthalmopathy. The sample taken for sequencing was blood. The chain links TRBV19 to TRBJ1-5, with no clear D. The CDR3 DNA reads TGTGCCAGTAAGGAGACCTCCGTTAGCAATCAGCCCCAGCATTTT. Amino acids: CASKETSVSNQPQHF.